This TCR beta chain originates from a study of blood T cell repertoires in COVID-19. Study-wide context: Material from acute and convalescent COVID-19 was sourced from the United States, Italy and Spain. PBMCs, B-cell-depleted T cells, or T cells provided the cDNA or gDNA that made up the material.

Authors' methods: The assay estimated nucleated cells by amplifying reference gene primers. Measured with immunoSEQ multiplex PCR; TCRdb has only the in-frame clones, and not every one. V, J and clone size reflect that table, while D and trimming were determined from the DNA. The sample shows tens of thousands of clones, 70% to 90% of them seen only once. The CDR3 consists of 16 residues. Per the germline V gene, CDR1 is SGHRS and CDR2 is YFSETQ. With 2 bases clipped from V and 1 base from J, the junction kept 4 bases outside the gene matches. The chain recombines TRBV5-1 with TRBJ2-2, with TRBD1 matching over 8 bases. This sequence was found in a human donor in a cohort sampled during active COVID-19. The sequenced sample was peripheral blood. CDR3 loop: CASSFAGGGNTGELFF. The DNA of the CDR3 is TGCGCCAGCAGCTTTGCAGGGGGCGGGAACACCGGGGAGCTGTTTTTT. Full variable domain (remainder filled in from reference TRBV5-1 and TRBJ2-2): KAGVTQTPRYLIKTRGQQVTLSCSPISGHRSVSWYQQTPGQGLQFLFEYFSETQRNKGNFPGRFSGRQFSNSRSEMNVSTLELGDSALYLCASSFAGGGNTGELFFGEGSRLTVL.